The sequence of this TCR beta chain was determined in a study of blood T cell repertoires in COVID-19. Background on the study: From T cells, B-cell-depleted T cells, or PBMCs came the material, which was cDNA or gDNA.

Per the study methods: Nucleated cell number was recorded as an estimate derived from reference gene primer amplification. Sequenced by immunoSEQ multiplex PCR; TCRdb stores in-frame clones only, minus some. V, J and clone size reflect that table, while D and trimming were determined from the DNA. The sample holds 300,000 to 400,000 clones, approximately 91% seen once. Grouping used clinical history reported by participants in a survey and questionnaire. From germline, CDR1 is SGHDT and CDR2 YYEEEE. Trimming shortened V by 4 bases and J by 1 base, and 14 bases separated the two germline ends. The CDR3 runs 15 residues.

The receptor's source is a woman in her 30s who had been exposed to COVID-19. J is TRBJ1-2 and V is TRBV5-6; D not certain. Specimen: PBMCs or T cells enriched from blood (not recorded which). In DNA, the CDR3 is TGTGCCAGCAGCCCCCGATTCGGAGGTAACTATGGCTACACCTTC. Translation: CASSPRFGGNYGYTF.